What follows describes a single T cell receptor (beta chain). TCRdb itself ran the 5' RACE reads through MiXCR, one entry per CDR3 protein. The table has approximately 490,000 distinct CDR3 sequences, approximately 20% seen once. The CDR3 totals 14 residues. The V end lost 0 bases, the J end lost 4 bases, and 7 bases lay between the germline ends. CDR1 and CDR2 from the germline V gene are LNHDA and SQIVND (reference sequence). The data originate from a study of T-cell memory formation after mild COVID-19. The receptor's source is an adult woman who had mild COVID-19 (a few samples of this study predate the infection). Cell type and time point are not known. The chain employs TRBV19 and TRBJ1-5; D is possibly TRBD1 (6 bases). Sequencing input: PBMCs or a T cell subset sorted from them (not recorded which). The CDR3 protein is CASSIEGGNQPQHF. CDR3 coding DNA: TGTGCCAGTAGTATAGAAGGGGGAAATCAGCCCCAGCATTTT. Complete variable domain (other parts from reference TRBV19 and TRBJ1-5): DGGITQSPKYLFRKEGQNVTLSCEQNLNHDAMYWYRQDPGQGLRLIYYSQIVNDFQKGDIAEGYSVSREKKESFPLTVTSAQKNPTAFYLCASSIEGGNQPQHFGDGTRLSIL.